Listed here are 4 T cell receptor beta chains from one sample, sequenced in a study of blood T cells in healthy people across ages. A sample-barcoded 5' primer and a J-beta primer mix were used in a second PCR of roughly 6 to 11 cycles. TCRdb analysed the 5' RACE reads with MiXCR anew, one entry per CDR3 protein. The sample has about 1,000,000 distinct CDR3 sequences, around 45% seen once. The sample comprised blood. The receptors stem from a woman in her sixties in good health.

The V gene is TRBV5-1, the J gene TRBJ1-2; D unresolved. Deletions cut 4 bases from V and 4 bases from J, with 11 bases between. The CDR3 has 13 amino acids. CDR1 is SGHRS, CDR2 YFSETQ, per germline. CDR3 sequence (DNA): TGCGCCAGCAGCAGTTTGGGCAGCTATGGCTACACCTTC. Translated, it gives CASSSLGSYGYTF. Combining the CDR3 with reference TRBV5-1 and TRBJ1-2 gives the whole variable domain KAGVTQTPRYLIKTRGQQVTLSCSPISGHRSVSWYQQTPGQGLQFLFEYFSETQRNKGNFPGRFSGRQFSNSRSEMNVSTLELGDSALYLCASSSLGSYGYTFGSGTRLTVV.

This clonotype was picked up one time. This chain connects TRBV29-1 to TRBJ1-2, with unresolved D. V was shortened by 2 bases and J by 2 bases, with 9 bases between the two germline ends. Looked up from germline, CDR1 is SQVTM and CDR2 is ANQGSEA. The CDR3 is 13 residues long. CDR3 DNA: TGCAGCGTTGAATGGACGGAGAACTATGGCTACACCTTC. Amino acids: CSVEWTENYGYTF.

This clonotype was counted only a few times. The rearrangement uses TRBV5-1 and TRBJ2-1; 9 bases agree with TRBD1. Germline V gene data show CDR1 as SGHRS and CDR2 as YFSETQ. The CDR3 has 15 amino acids. Losses at the gene ends were 4 bases for V and 10 bases for J; bases not matched to a gene: 12. CDR3 sequence (DNA): TGCGCCAGCAGCCGACCGGGACAGGGACGCTCGGAGCAGTTCTTC. This gives the protein CASSRPGQGRSEQFF.

The chain links TRBV15 to TRBJ2-1; 10 bases align to TRBD2. This CDR3 comprises 14 residues. CDR1 is LNHNV and CDR2 is YYDKDF in the germline V gene (reference sequence). V shed 9 bases and J 7 bases; nucleotides not matched to a gene: 9. CDR3 loop: CATRIAGGSNEQFF. In nucleotides, the CDR3 is TGTGCCACTAGGATAGCGGGAGGCAGTAATGAGCAGTTCTTC.